Below are 5 T cell receptor beta chains sequenced from a single sample in a study of cytomegalovirus exposure and HLA in healthy donors. A multiplex PCR was run with 60 Vbeta primers and 13 Jbeta primers. TCRdb's table, derived via immunoSEQ multiplex PCR, lists solely in-frame clones and lacks some. The table records about 98,000 clones, more than 60% of them present only once. The sequenced sample consisted of PBMCs. Every receptor here comes from a man between 50 and 59 years old in good health and CMV-seronegative.

The chain is built from TRBV5-1 and TRBJ1-2; D not certain. CDR1 is SGHRS and CDR2 is YFSETQ in the germline V gene. V shed 4 bases and J shed 5 bases, with 21 bases lying between them. CDR3 length: 16 residues. CDR3 nucleotides: TGCGCCAGCAGCCGGGATGGAGGGTTAGAAGTTTATGGCTACACCTTC. This gives the protein CASSRDGGLEVYGYTF.

This chain joins TRBV5-1 and TRBJ2-1; 9 nucleotides line up with TRBD2. J was trimmed by 5 bases and V by 7 bases; bases with no gene match: 4. The V gene's germline CDR1 is SGHRS and CDR2 YFSETQ. The CDR3 runs 13 residues. The CDR3 bases are TGCGCCAGCTGGGCGGGGGGGAACAATGAGCAGTTCTTC. It translates to CASWAGGNNEQFF.

This sequence joins TRBV4-2 and TRBJ2-3, with TRBD2 matching over 11 bases. CDR3 length equals 18 residues. Germline CDR1 LGHNA, CDR2 YNFKEQ. V shed 0 bases and J 0 bases; nucleotides not matched to a gene: 5. The CDR3 DNA is TGTGCCAGCAGCCAAGATAGTCTAGCGGGAGGTAGCACAGATACGCAGTATTTT. Its translation: CASSQDSLAGGSTDTQYF.

J is TRBJ1-1 and V is TRBV27; 8 bases map to TRBD1. There are 13 residues in the CDR3. The ends lost 4 bases at V and 5 bases at J; junction bases unmatched: 3. Germline V gives CDR1 MNHEY, CDR2 SMNVEV (reference sequence). This chain's CDR3 is CASSWTGLTEAFF. The CDR3 DNA reads TGTGCCAGCAGTTGGACAGGGTTGACTGAAGCTTTCTTT.

This chain's CDR3 is CASGRGTEAFF. The DNA of the CDR3 is TGTGCCAGCGGGCGGGGGACTGAAGCTTTCTTT. The chain employs TRBV27 and TRBJ1-1, with D perhaps TRBD1 (5 bases). V lost 8 bases and J lost 5, with 9 bases in between. The CDR3 is 11 residues long. Germline assignment: CDR1 MNHEY and CDR2 SMNVEV (reference sequence).